The sequence of this T cell receptor beta chain was determined in a study of control samples from healthy donors and cancer patients. The germline gives CDR1 SEHNR, CDR2 FQNEAQ (reference sequence). Trimming removed 6 bases from V and 4 bases from J; junction bases left unmatched: 3. This CDR3 spans 13 amino acids. Data came from immunoSEQ multiplex PCR; TCRdb stores just in-frame clones and leaves some out. The repertoire holds tens of thousands of clones, with 75% to 90% as singletons. Sequenced: blood. The V call is TRBV7-9, the J call TRBJ1-2, with 9 bases aligning to TRBD1. The TCR originated in a man between 50 and 59 years old in good health. The CDR3 protein is CASRTGGSYGYTF. The CDR3 DNA is TGTGCCAGCAGGACAGGGGGGAGCTATGGCTACACCTTC. Supplemented by reference TRBV7-9 and TRBJ1-2, the full variable domain reads DTGVSQNPRHKITKRGQNVTFRCDPISEHNRLYWYRQTLGQGPEFLTYFQNEAQLEKSRLLSDRFSAERPKGSFSTLEIQRTEQGDSAMYLCASRTGGSYGYTFGSGTRLTVV.